These 21 T cell receptor beta chains share one sample of origin, sequenced in a study of T-cell memory formation after mild COVID-19. TCRdb independently ran MiXCR on the 5' RACE reads; one entry per CDR3 protein. The sample consists of some 350,000 distinct CDR3 sequences, approximately 15% of them appearing once. The sequenced material came from PBMCs or a T cell subset sorted from them (not recorded which). These receptors were collected from a man between 18 and 29 years old who had mild COVID-19 (a few samples of this study predate the infection). Cell type and time point are not known.

The chain is built from TRBV5-1 and TRBJ2-5; D tentatively fits TRBD1 or TRBD2 (5 bases each). V was shortened by 0 bases and J by 3 bases, with 21 bases between the two germline ends. This CDR3 is 18 amino acids long. The V gene's germline CDR1 is SGHRS and CDR2 YFSETQ. The CDR3 loop is CASSLGGTPPPLEETQYF. DNA of the CDR3: TGCGCCAGCAGCTTGGGAGGGACCCCACCACCGCTGGAAGAGACCCAGTACTTC.

This chain uses TRBV11-1 with TRBJ2-7, with 10 bases aligning to TRBD1. This CDR3 is 12 amino acids long. Germline V gene lookup returns CDR1 SGHAT and CDR2 FQDESV (reference sequence). The CDR3 sequence: CASSSTGGTPAV. The CDR3 DNA follows: TGTGCCAGCAGCTCGACAGGGGGCACCCCAGCCGTC.

This clonotype has just a few counts. This sequence joins TRBV11-3 and TRBJ2-1; 12 positions agree with TRBD2. The V gene's germline CDR1 is SGHNT and CDR2 YENEEA. V shed 5 bases, J shed 9 bases, and the junction held 8 bases outside the gene matches. CDR3 length equals 15 residues. CDR3 nucleotide sequence: TGTGCCAGCAGCACATCTAGCGGGGGGGCCGGTGAGCAGTTCTTC. This encodes CASSTSSGGAGEQFF.

This clonotype was seen only a few times. Here the CDR3 reads CASGGPGVSDYGYTF. For the CDR3, the DNA is TGTGCCAGCGGAGGGCCAGGGGTATCGGACTATGGCTACACCTTC. The genes are TRBV6-5 and TRBJ1-2, with D possibly matching TRBD1 (6 bases). The germline gives CDR1 MNHEY, CDR2 SVGAGI. V was cut by 8 bases and J by 3 bases, with 19 bases left in between. The CDR3 sequence is 15 residues long.

This clonotype occurred many times. J is TRBJ1-3 and V is TRBV12-3 or TRBV12-4, with D perhaps TRBD1 (6 bases). Between the trimmed V and J ends, which lost 0 bases and 1 base, there was a span of 16 bases. CDR3 length equals 18 residues. CDR3 in DNA: TGTGCCAGCAGTTTAGCGCCTGGGGGCGCGGTTTCTGGAAACACCATATATTTT. Encoded protein: CASSLAPGGAVSGNTIYF.

This clonotype has at least ten counts. The chain has TRBV7-9 and TRBJ2-7; D gene unclear. This CDR3 region has 11 residues. Germline CDR1 SEHNR, CDR2 FQNEAQ (reference sequence). Deletions cut 2 bases from V and 2 bases from J, with 1 base between. The CDR3 spells CASSLTYEQYF. Written as DNA, the CDR3 is TGTGCCAGCAGCTTAACCTACGAGCAGTACTTC.

This chain uses TRBV7-3 with TRBJ2-1, with 7 bases lining up with TRBD2. The length of the CDR3 is 16 residues. Germline loops: CDR1 SGHTA, CDR2 FQGTGA. V was pared by 5 bases and J by 3 bases, with 10 bases of the junction left unmatched. Written as DNA, the CDR3 is TGTGCCAGCAGCCCAAGGTCGGGGGGTTACTACAATGAGCAGTTCTTC. Its protein product is CASSPRSGGYYNEQFF.

The rearrangement uses TRBV27 and TRBJ2-7, with D unclear. This CDR3 is built from 12 residues. Germline CDR1 and CDR2: MNHEY and SMNVEV (reference sequence). Trimming took 8 bases from V and 9 from J, leaving 17 bases between them. The CDR3: CASGTQGLWQYF. CDR3 coding DNA: TGTGCCAGCGGAACCCAAGGGTTGTGGCAGTACTTC.

The rearrangement uses TRBV10-2 and TRBJ2-1; D not certain. The germline V gene encodes CDR1 WSHSY and CDR2 SAAADI. V was cut by 0 bases and J by 4 bases, with 7 bases left in between. The length of the CDR3 is 14 residues. DNA of the CDR3: TGCGCCAGCAGTGAGTCGTGGAGTTACAATGAGCAGTTCTTC. Its protein is CASSESWSYNEQFF.

This clonotype was seen more than once but under ten times. J is TRBJ1-5 and V is TRBV6-5; D uncertain. Germline V CDR1 and CDR2: MNHEY, SVGAGI. The CDR3 runs 14 residues. The V end was cut by 2 bases, the J end by 5 bases, with 10 bases between. The CDR3 is CASSYSGRHQPQHF. CDR3 DNA sequence: TGTGCCAGCAGTTACAGCGGGAGGCATCAGCCCCAGCATTTT.

This clonotype was recorded once. The V and J genes are TRBV4-2 and TRBJ2-3; TRBD2 aligns across 8 bases. Trimming removed 1 base from V and 6 bases from J; junction bases left unmatched: 15. Germline CDR1 LGHNA, CDR2 YNFKEQ. The CDR3 length is 18 residues. The CDR3 loop reads CASSQVGSLRGGRDTQYF. CDR3 sequence (DNA): TGTGCCAGCAGCCAAGTTGGAAGTCTCCGGGGGGGCCGGGATACGCAGTATTTT.

This chain joins TRBV7-2 and TRBJ2-6; D is uncertain. V was shortened by 5 bases and J by 4 bases, with 12 bases between the two germline ends. Germline CDR1 is SGHTA and CDR2 is FQGNSA. The CDR3 loop spans 15 amino acids. CDR3 loop: CASSISGNGANVLTF. In nucleotides, the CDR3 is TGTGCCAGCAGCATCTCAGGAAACGGGGCCAACGTCCTGACTTTC.

This clonotype has a handful of counts. The rearrangement joins TRBV28 to TRBJ2-2; 8 bases fit TRBD2. V trimming: 6 bases; J trimming: 6 bases; junction bases outside the gene matches: 12. Germline-derived CDR1 and CDR2 are MDHEN and SYDVKM. The CDR3 is made up of 16 amino acids. The CDR3 region is CASRKPQRGPAGELFF. CDR3 coding DNA: TGTGCCAGCAGAAAACCTCAGCGGGGGCCCGCCGGGGAGCTGTTTTTT.

This clonotype was detected only a few times. The J gene is TRBJ2-6, the V gene TRBV28, with D tentatively TRBD1 (6 bases). The CDR3 extends over 16 amino acids. Germline lookup yields CDR1 MDHEN and CDR2 SYDVKM. V was shortened by 8 bases and J by 2 bases, with 16 bases between the two germline ends. The CDR3 sequence is CASRRGGLPGANVLTF. The CDR3 nucleotides read TGTGCCAGCCGCAGGGGTGGGCTACCTGGGGCCAACGTCCTGACTTTC.

This clonotype was found a few times. The chain combines TRBV7-9 with TRBJ1-6; D is unresolved. V lost 7 bases and J lost 7, with 17 bases in between. CDR3 size: 15 residues. The germline CDR1 and CDR2 sequences are SEHNR and FQNEAQ (reference sequence). As DNA, the CDR3 is TGTGCCAGCACACCTCCGGACGGCGGGAATTCACCCCTCCACTTT. It translates to CASTPPDGGNSPLHF.

This chain joins TRBV7-9 and TRBJ2-5; TRBD1 might be the D (7 bases). The CDR3 length is 16 residues. Germline V gene lookup returns CDR1 SEHNR and CDR2 FQNEAQ (reference sequence). The V end lost 4 bases, the J end lost 5 bases, and 20 bases lay between the germline ends. The CDR3 is CASSWRDRQLVETQYF. The CDR3 DNA reads as TGTGCCAGCAGCTGGAGGGACAGACAGTTGGTGGAGACCCAGTACTTC.

At least ten counts were recorded for this clonotype. The J gene is TRBJ2-4, the V gene TRBV5-1, with D perhaps matching TRBD2 (5 bases). This CDR3 has 14 residues. The V gene's germline CDR1 is SGHRS and CDR2 YFSETQ. The V end was cut by 4 bases, the J end by 5 bases, with 13 bases between. In DNA, the CDR3 is TGCGCCAGCAGCCCCCCGGGGTTGGAAAACATTCAGTACTTC. Translation: CASSPPGLENIQYF. The whole variable domain, remainder taken from reference TRBV5-1 and TRBJ2-4, is KAGVTQTPRYLIKTRGQQVTLSCSPISGHRSVSWYQQTPGQGLQFLFEYFSETQRNKGNFPGRFSGRQFSNSRSEMNVSTLELGDSALYLCASSPPGLENIQYFGAGTRLSVL.

V and J are TRBV20-1 and TRBJ2-2; unclear D gene. Germline V gene sequence: CDR1 DFQATT, CDR2 SNEGSKA (reference sequence). Deletions cut 4 bases from V and 5 bases from J, with 5 bases between. This CDR3 has 11 amino acids. In DNA, the CDR3 is TGCAGTGCTATTTCTACCGGGGAGCTGTTTTTT. It yields the protein CSAISTGELFF.

This sequence joins TRBV2 and TRBJ2-3, with D possibly being TRBD1 or TRBD2 (5 bases each). This CDR3 region has 15 residues. The germline V gene has CDR1 SNHLY and CDR2 FYNNEI. V was shortened by 4 bases and J by 4 bases, with 15 bases between the two germline ends. The CDR3 spells CASSVAGTVADTQYF. CDR3 coding DNA: TGTGCCAGCAGTGTAGCCGGGACGGTCGCAGATACGCAGTATTTT. Supplemented by reference TRBV2 and TRBJ2-3, the full variable domain reads EPEVTQTPSHQVTQMGQEVILRCVPISNHLYFYWYRQILGQKVEFLVSFYNNEISEKSEIFDDQFSVERPDGSNFTLKIRSTKLEDSAMYFCASSVAGTVADTQYFGPGTRLTVL.

This clonotype was detected many times. The gene calls are TRBV24-1 and TRBJ2-5; D is possibly TRBD1 or TRBD2 (5 bases each). Germline loops: CDR1 KGHDR, CDR2 SFDVKD. The CDR3 loop spans 17 amino acids. V was shortened by 3 bases and J by 7 bases, with 23 bases between the two germline ends. In nucleotides, the CDR3 is TGTGCCACCAGTGATGAGGGTGGTGGACAAGGGTTGGGGACCCAGTACTTC. Its translation: CATSDEGGGQGLGTQYF.

The chain is built from TRBV3-1 and TRBJ2-1; D is tentatively TRBD1 or TRBD2 (5 bases each). Trimming cost V 0 bases and J 9 bases, with 18 bases left between them. The CDR3 contains 16 residues. The germline CDR1 and CDR2 sequences are LGHDT and YNNKEL (reference sequence). DNA of the CDR3: TGTGCCAGCAGCCAAGATACTATGGGGGACCGAGGTGAGCAGTTCTTC. Its translation: CASSQDTMGDRGEQFF.